One and the same sample provided the 25 T cell receptor beta chains below, sequenced in a study of shared clonotypes between healthy human individuals. Profiling relied on immunoSEQ multiplex PCR, and the TCRdb table lists in-frame clones only, not all of them. The table includes a few million clones, 80% to 95% detected once. Material: naive CD4+ T cells from PBMCs. The subset denotes: CD45RA+ positively selected. These receptors were taken from a man aged 18 to 30 in good health. Some clones in this sample may be carry-over from other donors' samples.

The chain links TRBV19 to TRBJ2-5; D call uncertain. Trimming left V 6 bases short and J 4 bases short, with 12 bases between. This CDR3 contains 13 residues. Germline CDR1 is LNHDA and CDR2 is SQIVND (reference sequence). The CDR3 DNA follows: TGTGCCAGTAGGACCGCGGTGGGAGAGACCCAGTACTTC. It translates to CASRTAVGETQYF.

In nucleotides, the CDR3 is TGCGCCAGCAGCCAGGATAGCGGGAGCCGGGGGTCGGAGCAGTTCTTC. Protein sequence: CASSQDSGSRGSEQFF. J is TRBJ2-1 and V is TRBV5-1; TRBD2 agrees at 9 bases. The V and J ends lost 4 bases and 10 bases, in that order; junction bases with no gene match: 15. From germline, CDR1 is SGHRS and CDR2 YFSETQ. The CDR3 spans 16 residues.

The V call is TRBV5-4, the J call TRBJ2-3; 7 bases are a match to TRBD1. This CDR3 spans 17 amino acids. V shed 4 bases and J 1 base; nucleotides not matched to a gene: 12. Germline CDR1 and CDR2: SGHNT and YYREEE (reference sequence). The CDR3 DNA sequence: TGTGCCAGCAGCCCTAAATGGGACAGCGGCGGCACAGATACGCAGTATTTT. Residues: CASSPKWDSGGTDTQYF.

The gene calls are TRBV7-9 and TRBJ2-1; maybe TRBD2 (6 bases). Trimming took off 4 bases at V and 6 bases at J, with 19 bases between the two ends. There are 16 residues in the CDR3. Germline CDR1 is SEHNR and CDR2 is FQNEAQ (reference sequence). This CDR3 is CASSWPGLAKPNEQFF. The CDR3 DNA reads TGTGCCAGCAGCTGGCCGGGACTTGCAAAACCCAATGAGCAGTTCTTC.

This chain joins TRBV10-1 and TRBJ2-1, with 16 bases lining up with TRBD2. V dropped 9 bases and J dropped 3; count of bases not matched to a gene: 5. In germline, CDR1 is WNHNN, CDR2 SYGVQD (reference sequence). The CDR3 length is 16 residues. The CDR3 DNA follows: TGCGCCAGTGGGACTAGCGGGAGGGCCGGCTACAATGAGCAGTTCTTC. As protein: CASGTSGRAGYNEQFF.

The V call is TRBV10-3, the J call TRBJ1-2; TRBD1 matches 9 bases. CDR3 length equals 14 residues. The germline CDR1 and CDR2 sequences are ENHRY and SYGVKD. V dropped 6 bases and J dropped 5; count of bases not matched to a gene: 7. The CDR3 DNA is TGTGCCATCAGGGACTCCGGGACAGGGTATGGCTACACCTTC. Protein sequence: CAIRDSGTGYGYTF.

This clone turned up a few times. The rearrangement joins TRBV7-9 to TRBJ1-5; D is unclear. Germline V lookup: CDR1 SEHNR, CDR2 FQNEAQ (reference sequence). The length of the CDR3 is 13 residues. V was clipped by 6 bases and J by 9 bases, with 15 bases between them. The CDR3 loop is CASSSDPYLPQHF. The CDR3 nucleotides read TGTGCCAGCAGTTCGGACCCTTATCTGCCCCAGCATTTT.

J is TRBJ2-7 and V is TRBV27; 10 bases agree with TRBD1. The trim removed 2 bases at V and 5 bases at J, leaving 3 bases unmatched. Germline-derived CDR1 and CDR2 are MNHEY and SMNVEV (reference sequence). The CDR3 has 14 amino acids. Here the CDR3 reads CASSLDRGLNEQYF. The DNA of the CDR3 is TGTGCCAGCAGTTTAGACAGGGGGCTCAACGAGCAGTACTTC.

The V call is TRBV7-1, the J call TRBJ2-7, with a weak D call TRBD2 (6 bases). TRBV7-1 is given ORF status, its function remaining uncertain. V dropped 4 bases and J dropped 6 bases, with 16 bases sitting between them. CDR3 length equals 14 residues. The chain's CDR3 is CASSLVSGPLEQYF. For the CDR3, the DNA is TGTGCCAGCAGCTTAGTTAGCGGCCCCCTCGAGCAGTACTTC.

The chain joins TRBV19 to TRBJ1-1, with unresolved D. CDR1 and CDR2 from the germline V gene are LNHDA and SQIVND (reference sequence). Trimming removed 5 bases from V and 5 bases from J, with 9 bases in between. This CDR3 has 12 residues. The CDR3 reads CASSVRGTEAFF. The CDR3 bases are TGTGCCAGTAGTGTCCGTGGTACTGAAGCTTTCTTT. The full variable domain, with the rest looked up from reference TRBV19 and TRBJ1-1, is DGGITQSPKYLFRKEGQNVTLSCEQNLNHDAMYWYRQDPGQGLRLIYYSQIVNDFQKGDIAEGYSVSREKKESFPLTVTSAQKNPTAFYLCASSVRGTEAFFGQGTRLTVV.

The rearrangement uses TRBV5-1 and TRBJ2-1; possibly TRBD2 for D (6 bases). This CDR3 is built from 16 residues. The V and J ends lost 2 bases and 8 bases respectively, with 20 bases between them. Germline V gene lookup returns CDR1 SGHRS and CDR2 YFSETQ. CDR3 region: CASSLGSRLVSDEQFF. The DNA for the CDR3 is TGCGCCAGCAGCTTAGGTAGCCGACTAGTTTCGGATGAGCAGTTCTTC.

The chain joins TRBV27 to TRBJ2-6; no firm D call. This CDR3 is 10 amino acids long. With 5 bases removed from V and 13 bases from J, the gap between germline ends came to 6 bases. The germline V gene has CDR1 MNHEY and CDR2 SMNVEV (reference sequence). The CDR3 protein is CASSPRVLTF. Here the CDR3 DNA reads TGTGCCAGCAGTCCCCGTGTCCTGACTTTC.

The chain joins TRBV19 to TRBJ2-7, with 12 positions matching TRBD1. The germline V gene has CDR1 LNHDA and CDR2 SQIVND (reference sequence). With 0 bases clipped from V and 5 bases from J, the junction kept 5 bases outside the gene matches. The length of the CDR3 is 16 residues. CDR3 in DNA: TGTGCCAGTAGTATAGATAAAGGGACAGGGGGCGACGAGCAGTACTTC. Translating gives CASSIDKGTGGDEQYF.

The chain carries TRBV30 and TRBJ1-1; D gene unclear. The CDR3 extends over 13 amino acids. V was trimmed by 0 bases and J by 2 bases, leaving 7 bases between them. Germline lookup yields CDR1 GTSNPN and CDR2 SVGIG (reference sequence). The chain's CDR3 is CAWSVWENTEAFF. The CDR3 DNA follows: TGTGCCTGGAGTGTATGGGAAAACACTGAAGCTTTCTTT.

The chain has TRBV18 and TRBJ2-3; D may match TRBD1 or TRBD2 (5 bases each). This CDR3 region has 16 residues. V was clipped by 1 base and J by 0 bases, with 11 bases between them. CDR1 is KGHSH and CDR2 is LQKENI in the germline V gene. CDR3 DNA: TGTGCCAGCTCACCACTCGGGACGACTAGCACAGATACGCAGTATTTT. This encodes CASSPLGTTSTDTQYF.

The J gene is TRBJ2-7, the V gene TRBV10-3; possibly TRBD1 for D (6 bases). V was trimmed by 6 bases and J by 3 bases, leaving 12 bases between them. CDR1 and CDR2 from the germline V gene are ENHRY and SYGVKD. The CDR3 spans 13 residues. In DNA, the CDR3 is TGTGCCATCAGCCCAGGGGCCCACTACGAGCAGTACTTC. Encoded protein: CAISPGAHYEQYF.

V is TRBV2 and J is TRBJ2-1; a possible D gene is TRBD2 (6 bases). This CDR3 region has 16 residues. CDR1 SNHLY and CDR2 FYNNEI come from the germline V gene. V was pared by 1 base and J by 6 bases, with 16 bases between. Here the CDR3 DNA reads TGTGCCAGCAGTGAAGTTCTCACGGGAGCGATCAATGAGCAGTTCTTC. This translates into CASSEVLTGAINEQFF.

This chain links TRBV5-5 with TRBJ2-1; D remains ambiguous. The V gene lost 0 bases and the J gene lost 0 bases, with 7 bases spanning the gap. The CDR3 covers 15 residues. Germline lookup yields CDR1 SGHKS and CDR2 YYEKEE (reference sequence). CDR3 coding DNA: TGTGCCAGCAGCTTGGGGGCGAGCTCCTACAATGAGCAGTTCTTC. It yields the protein CASSLGASSYNEQFF.

This clone was observed once. The V gene is TRBV10-3, the J gene TRBJ2-5, with 7 nucleotides matching TRBD2. There are 13 residues in the CDR3. V was pared by 6 bases and J by 2 bases, with 3 bases of the junction left unmatched. Germline V CDR1 and CDR2: ENHRY, SYGVKD. The CDR3 region is CAIRPGLQETQYF. CDR3 coding DNA: TGTGCCATCAGACCGGGACTACAAGAGACCCAGTACTTC.

V and J are TRBV11-3 and TRBJ1-1, with 7 bases identical to TRBD1. This CDR3 is 13 amino acids long. CDR1 and CDR2 from the germline V gene are SGHNT and YENEEA. V shed 5 bases and J 5 bases; nucleotides not matched to a gene: 5. The chain's CDR3 is CASSPGGGTEAFF. The DNA of the CDR3 is TGTGCCAGCAGCCCAGGGGGAGGGACTGAAGCTTTCTTT.

This clone has a single count. The gene calls are TRBV28 and TRBJ2-5; D tentatively fits TRBD1 or TRBD2 (6 bases each). V was cut by 7 bases and J by 1 base, with 10 bases left in between. The CDR3 is 13 amino acids. CDR1 and CDR2 (germline): MDHEN, SYDVKM. The CDR3 reads CASNKGGQETQYF. CDR3 DNA: TGTGCCAGCAACAAGGGGGGCCAAGAGACCCAGTACTTC. The whole variable domain, remainder taken from reference TRBV28 and TRBJ2-5, is DVKVTQSSRYLVKRTGEKVFLECVQDMDHENMFWYRQDPGLGLRLIYFSYDVKMKEKGDIPEGYSVSREKKERFSLILESASTNQTSMYLCASNKGGQETQYFGPGTRLLVL.

The chain combines TRBV23-1 with TRBJ2-3; the match to TRBD1 covers 8 bases. TRBV23-1 is noted as an ORF with a role that remains uncertain. CDR3 length: 16 residues. V was clipped by 1 base and J by 5 bases; unmatched bases: 8. The CDR3 reads CASSQYRGQGGDTQYF. CDR3 coding DNA: TGCGCCAGCAGTCAATATCGCGGACAGGGAGGAGATACGCAGTATTTT.

The gene calls are TRBV28 and TRBJ2-2; D gene unclear. CDR1 and CDR2 from the germline V gene are MDHEN and SYDVKM. This CDR3 has 16 amino acids. The V and J ends lost 5 bases and 1 base respectively, with 14 bases between them. CDR3 sequence: CASSARLPRNTGELFF. The CDR3 DNA is TGTGCCAGCAGTGCCCGGTTGCCGCGGAACACCGGGGAGCTGTTTTTT.

The chain links TRBV2 to TRBJ1-5; TRBD1 aligns across 9 bases. The CDR3 spans 15 residues. Losses at the gene ends were 6 bases for V and 7 bases for J; bases not matched to a gene: 10. The germline CDR1 and CDR2 sequences are SNHLY and FYNNEI. The CDR3, as DNA: TGTGCCAGCAGGGGGGGGACAGGGAAAGAACAGCCCCAGCATTTT. This encodes CASRGGTGKEQPQHF. The full variable domain, with the rest looked up from reference TRBV2 and TRBJ1-5, is EPEVTQTPSHQVTQMGQEVILRCVPISNHLYFYWYRQILGQKVEFLVSFYNNEISEKSEIFDDQFSVERPDGSNFTLKIRSTKLEDSAMYFCASRGGTGKEQPQHFGDGTRLSIL.

The V call is TRBV6-6, the J call TRBJ1-2; 8 bases match TRBD1. The germline V gene has CDR1 MNHNY and CDR2 SVGAGI (reference sequence). Trimming at V came to 2 bases and at J to 4 bases, leaving 3 bases not matched to a gene. The length of the CDR3 is 14 residues. The CDR3 loop reads CASSYGGTGYGYTF. The CDR3 coding sequence is TGTGCCAGCAGTTACGGTGGGACAGGCTATGGCTACACCTTC.